The 10 T cell receptor beta chains given below trace back to one sample, sequenced in a study of blood T cell repertoires in COVID-19. Assay: immunoSEQ multiplex PCR; the TCRdb copy retains only in-frame clones and omits some. The sample contains nearly 350,000 clones, 85% to 90% of which appear only once. The source material was peripheral blood. The receptors were sampled from a woman in her seventies with COVID-19, enrolled during active disease.

The V call is TRBV7-2, the J call TRBJ2-1, with 9 bases lining up with TRBD2. V lost 4 bases to trimming and J lost 8 bases; unmatched junction nucleotides: 9. The CDR3 length is 15 residues. Germline CDR1 is SGHTA and CDR2 is FQGNSA. The CDR3 coding sequence is TGTGCCAGCAGCTCACTTGCGGGGGGGCCCTATGAGCAGTTCTTC. This gives the protein CASSSLAGGPYEQFF. Based on the CDR3 plus reference TRBV7-2 and TRBJ2-1, the full variable domain is GAGVSQSPSNKVTEKGKDVELRCDPISGHTALYWYRQSLGQGLEFLIYFQGNSAPDKSGLPSDRFSAERTGGSVSTLTIQRTQQEDSAVYLCASSSLAGGPYEQFFGPGTRLTVL.

Notes on this clone: Other nucleotide sequences from this sample produce the same CDR3. V usage is TRBV30 and J usage is TRBJ1-2; possible D gene TRBD1, 5 bases. From germline, CDR1 is GTSNPN and CDR2 SVGIG (reference sequence). Trimming shortened V by 4 bases and J by 5 bases, and 8 bases separated the two germline ends. The CDR3 spans 11 residues. The chain's CDR3 is CAWNRGYGYTF. CDR3 bases: TGTGCCTGGAATAGGGGTTATGGCTACACCTTC.

The chain has TRBV27 and TRBJ1-1; no firm D call. V was clipped by 0 bases and J by 4 bases, with 9 bases between them. Germline V gene data show CDR1 as MNHEY and CDR2 as SMNVEV (reference sequence). This CDR3 has 14 residues. CDR3 coding DNA: TGTGCCAGCAGTTTATCTGTTCTAGGCACTGAAGCTTTCTTT. Its protein product is CASSLSVLGTEAFF.

The chain is built from TRBV18 and TRBJ1-2, with a tentative D call TRBD1 (5 bases). This CDR3 has 15 residues. Trimming shortened V by 6 bases and J by 3 bases, and 17 bases separated the two germline ends. The germline CDR1 and CDR2 sequences are KGHSH and LQKENI. CDR3 sequence reads: CASSPSREFDYGYTF. DNA for the CDR3: TGTGCCAGCTCCCCCTCCAGGGAATTTGACTATGGCTACACCTTC.

The V gene is TRBV24-1, the J gene TRBJ1-2, with TRBD1 identical over 7 bases. Germline values: CDR1 KGHDR, CDR2 SFDVKD. CDR3 length: 15 residues. The junction had 7 bases not matched to a gene; V was cut back by 4 bases and J by 3 bases. In nucleotides, the CDR3 is TGTGCCACCAGTGACCGCTCTACAGGGGACTATGGCTACACCTTC. Protein sequence: CATSDRSTGDYGYTF.

This clone appeared a few times. The chain carries TRBV11-2 and TRBJ2-7, with 7 positions matching TRBD2. Trimming removed 1 base from V and 0 bases from J; junction bases left unmatched: 3. The CDR3 covers 15 residues. Germline CDR1 and CDR2: SGHAT and FQNNGV. The DNA of the CDR3 is TGTGCCAGCAGCTTAGTCGGGGGGACCTCCTACGAGCAGTACTTC. Translating gives CASSLVGGTSYEQYF. Full variable domain (rest looked up from reference TRBV11-2 and TRBJ2-7): EAGVAQSPRYKIIEKRQSVAFWCNPISGHATLYWYQQILGQGPKLLIQFQNNGVVDDSQLPKDRFSAERLKGVDSTLKIQPAKLEDSAVYLCASSLVGGTSYEQYFGPGTRLTVT.

In the case of this clone: Other nucleotide sequences from this sample produce the same CDR3. The chain links TRBV6-5 to TRBJ1-1; D is possibly TRBD1 (6 bases). The CDR3 extends over 14 amino acids. Trimming pared 2 bases from V and 0 bases from J, leaving 7 bases between. Germline CDR1 MNHEY, CDR2 SVGAGI. This chain's CDR3 is CASSYGGMNTEAFF. DNA for the CDR3: TGTGCCAGCAGTTACGGGGGCATGAACACTGAAGCTTTCTTT.

The chain links TRBV5-1 to TRBJ2-5; perhaps TRBD1 as D (5 bases). The CDR3 consists of 14 residues. Trimming left V 5 bases short and J 4 bases short, with 15 bases between. Germline assignment: CDR1 SGHRS and CDR2 YFSETQ. In nucleotides, the CDR3 is TGCGCCAGCAGTGGGGCTAGGGTAGGAGAGACCCAGTACTTC. It yields the protein CASSGARVGETQYF. The full variable domain, completed using reference TRBV5-1 and TRBJ2-5, is KAGVTQTPRYLIKTRGQQVTLSCSPISGHRSVSWYQQTPGQGLQFLFEYFSETQRNKGNFPGRFSGRQFSNSRSEMNVSTLELGDSALYLCASSGARVGETQYFGPGTRLLVL.

Concerning this clone: The same CDR3 also results from other DNA sequences found in this sample. The chain links TRBV24-1 to TRBJ1-5; no reliable D call. Trimming removed 5 bases at V and 2 bases at J, with 6 bases between. Germline CDR1 and CDR2: KGHDR and SFDVKD. The CDR3 sequence is 13 residues long. CDR3 loop: CATSGTGNQPQHF. CDR3 nucleotide sequence: TGTGCCACCAGTGGGACTGGCAATCAGCCCCAGCATTTT.

V is TRBV5-4 and J is TRBJ2-5, with a tentative D call TRBD2 (6 bases). CDR1 is SGHNT, CDR2 YYREEE, per germline (reference sequence). This CDR3 contains 13 residues. The V end lost 4 bases, the J end lost 2 bases, and 9 bases lay between the germline ends. The CDR3 DNA reads as TGTGCCAGCAGCAGTGGACTACAAGAGACCCAGTACTTC. Translating it yields CASSSGLQETQYF.